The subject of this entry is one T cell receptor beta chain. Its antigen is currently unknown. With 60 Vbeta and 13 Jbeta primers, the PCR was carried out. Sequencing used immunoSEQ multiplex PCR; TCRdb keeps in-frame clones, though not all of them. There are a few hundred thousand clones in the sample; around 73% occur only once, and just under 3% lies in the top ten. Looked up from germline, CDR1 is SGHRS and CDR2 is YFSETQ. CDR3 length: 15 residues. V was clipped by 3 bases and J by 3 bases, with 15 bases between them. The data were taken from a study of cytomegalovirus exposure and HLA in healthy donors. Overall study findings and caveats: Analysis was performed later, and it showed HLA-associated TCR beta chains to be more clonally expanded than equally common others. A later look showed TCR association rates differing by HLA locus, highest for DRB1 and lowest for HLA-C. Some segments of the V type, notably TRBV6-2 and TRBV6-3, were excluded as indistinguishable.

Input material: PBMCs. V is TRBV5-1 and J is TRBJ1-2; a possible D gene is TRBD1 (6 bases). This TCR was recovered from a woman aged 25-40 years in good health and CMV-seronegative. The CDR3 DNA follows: TGCGCCAGCAGCTACGATTCGGGGGGCTACTATGGCTACACCTTC. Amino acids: CASSYDSGGYYGYTF.